The 15 T cell receptor beta chains below were found in one sample sequenced in a study of cytomegalovirus exposure and HLA in healthy donors. With 60 Vbeta and 13 Jbeta primers, the PCR was carried out. Profiling relied on immunoSEQ multiplex PCR, and the TCRdb table lists in-frame clones only, not all of them. The profile covers tens of thousands of clones, with 65% to 85% appearing a single time and 2.5% to 3% taken by the ten largest. The sample was PBMCs. Receptor source: a man aged 18 to 30 in good health and CMV-seronegative.

This clone occurred a few times. The genes are TRBV28 and TRBJ2-1, with D possibly TRBD1 on 6 matching bases. This CDR3 is 15 amino acids long. CDR1 is MDHEN and CDR2 is SYDVKM in the germline V gene. Trimming took off 4 bases at V and 8 bases at J, with 18 bases between the two ends. DNA for the CDR3: TGTGCCAGCAGTTGGGCAGGGGATTATAGACATGAGCAGTTCTTC. It encodes CASSWAGDYRHEQFF.

The V and J genes are TRBV13 and TRBJ2-1, with 12 bases fitting TRBD2. The junction had 6 bases not matched to a gene; V was cut back by 5 bases and J by 7 bases. There are 15 residues in the CDR3. Germline CDR1 and CDR2: PRHDT and FYEKMQ (reference sequence). CDR3 in DNA: TGTGCCAGCAGCCCGGGACTAGCGGGTGGGAATGAGCAGTTCTTC. This gives the protein CASSPGLAGGNEQFF. Complete variable domain (other parts from reference TRBV13 and TRBJ2-1): AAGVIQSPRHLIKEKRETATLKCYPIPRHDTVYWYQQGPGQDPQFLISFYEKMQSDKGSIPDRFSAQQFSDYHSELNMSSLELGDSALYFCASSPGLAGGNEQFFGPGTRLTVL.

The chain carries TRBV10-3 and TRBJ2-2; D might be TRBD1 (6 bases). The CDR3 consists of 15 residues. CDR1 is ENHRY, CDR2 SYGVKD, per germline. V lost 5 bases and J lost 0, with 10 bases in between. The CDR3 sequence: CAISYRVANTGELFF. The CDR3 region has the DNA TGTGCCATCAGTTACAGGGTCGCGAACACCGGGGAGCTGTTTTTT.

The J gene is TRBJ2-7, the V gene TRBV5-1; D unclear. This CDR3 region has 13 residues. Germline V gene sequence: CDR1 SGHRS, CDR2 YFSETQ. V was pared by 0 bases and J by 6 bases, with 10 bases between. The CDR3 spells CASSLGQAPEQYF. Here the CDR3 DNA reads TGCGCCAGCAGCTTGGGGCAGGCTCCCGAGCAGTACTTC.

This chain joins TRBV30 and TRBJ2-2; 7 bases agree with TRBD2. The CDR3 extends over 13 amino acids. The germline CDR1 and CDR2 sequences are GTSNPN and SVGIG (reference sequence). Germline trimming cut 2 bases from V and 6 bases from J; bases unmatched to any gene: 3. The CDR3 sequence: CAWSSGIAGELFF. The CDR3 DNA is TGTGCCTGGAGTAGCGGGATCGCCGGGGAGCTGTTTTTT.

The chain couples TRBV12-5 to TRBJ2-1, with TRBD2 matching over 7 bases. V gave up 5 bases and J gave up 0 bases; unmatched junction bases: 1. The CDR3 totals 14 residues. The germline CDR1 and CDR2 sequences are LGHNT and FRNRAP. The CDR3 sequence is CASGTGGSYNEQFF. The CDR3 bases are TGTGCTAGTGGTACGGGAGGCTCCTACAATGAGCAGTTCTTC.

This clone has just a few counts. The chain couples TRBV5-5 to TRBJ1-1, with a possible D match to TRBD1 (5 bases). Germline CDR1 SGHKS, CDR2 YYEKEE (reference sequence). The ends were cut back, 5 bases at V and 5 bases at J, with 16 bases in the middle. The CDR3 has 14 amino acids. CDR3 nucleotides: TGTGCCAGCAGTTACCTCGGGGGAGGTACTGAAGCTTTCTTT. It is translated as CASSYLGGGTEAFF.

This clone was seen a handful of times. The chain combines TRBV28 with TRBJ2-2, with D possibly being TRBD1 (5 bases). Trimming shortened V by 6 bases and J by 11 bases, and 16 bases separated the two germline ends. The CDR3 sequence is 13 residues long. Germline CDR1 and CDR2: MDHEN and SYDVKM. The CDR3 bases are TGTGCCAGCAGGGGTACAGGTCTCCCTGAGCTGTTTTTT. Residues: CASRGTGLPELFF.

The CDR3 protein is CARDREANNEQFF. The CDR3 nucleotides read TGTGCGAGGGACAGAGAGGCGAACAATGAGCAGTTCTTC. The chain has TRBV30 and TRBJ2-1; 7 positions match TRBD1. Looked up from germline, CDR1 is GTSNPN and CDR2 is SVGIG (reference sequence). The CDR3 runs 13 residues.

V and J are TRBV6-1 and TRBJ2-2; possibly TRBD1 for D (6 bases). Germline CDR1 is MNHNS and CDR2 is SASEGT. Between the trimmed V and J ends, which lost 5 bases and 2 bases, there was a span of 12 bases. The CDR3 consists of 15 residues. The CDR3 sequence: CASSPGTTNTGELFF. The DNA of the CDR3 is TGTGCCAGCAGTCCCGGGACAACTAACACCGGGGAGCTGTTTTTT.

This chain connects TRBV7-2 to TRBJ1-1; D is possibly TRBD1 (5 bases). This CDR3 has 16 residues. The germline V gene encodes CDR1 SGHTA and CDR2 FQGNSA. Trimming cost V 5 bases and J 1 base, with 17 bases left between them. CDR3 coding DNA: TGTGCCAGCAGCCCTCGACAGTTTTTCGGGAACACTGAAGCTTTCTTT. As protein: CASSPRQFFGNTEAFF.

This chain links TRBV10-3 with TRBJ1-3; D gene unclear. From germline, CDR1 is ENHRY and CDR2 SYGVKD. V was clipped by 0 bases and J by 3 bases, with 9 bases between them. This CDR3 has 15 residues. CDR3 in DNA: TGTGCCATCAGTGAGTCCCGGGATAGTGGAAACACCATATATTTT. The encoded protein is CAISESRDSGNTIYF.

This clone turned up a few times. The chain is built from TRBV5-1 and TRBJ2-7, with 11 bases fitting TRBD1. This CDR3 comprises 16 residues. V lost 5 bases to trimming and J lost 3 bases; unmatched junction nucleotides: 10. Germline CDR1 SGHRS, CDR2 YFSETQ. The CDR3 sequence: CASSPTPGQGGYEQYF. DNA of the CDR3: TGCGCCAGCAGTCCGACACCGGGACAGGGGGGCTACGAGCAGTACTTC. The complete variable domain, with remaining parts taken from reference TRBV5-1 and TRBJ2-7, reads KAGVTQTPRYLIKTRGQQVTLSCSPISGHRSVSWYQQTPGQGLQFLFEYFSETQRNKGNFPGRFSGRQFSNSRSEMNVSTLELGDSALYLCASSPTPGQGGYEQYFGPGTRLTVT.

The genes are TRBV25-1 and TRBJ1-1; possible D gene TRBD1, 5 bases. There are 16 residues in the CDR3. V lost 4 bases and J lost 7, with 22 bases in between. Germline assignment: CDR1 MGHDK and CDR2 SYGVNS. DNA for the CDR3: TGTGCCAGCAGTGCCGTCCGAGTCAGCGGGAGGGGTGAAGCTTTCTTT. Translation: CASSAVRVSGRGEAFF. The variable domain in full, completed from reference TRBV25-1 and TRBJ1-1, reads EADIYQTPRYLVIGTGKKITLECSQTMGHDKMYWYQQDPGMELHLIHYSYGVNSTEKGDLSSESTVSRIRTEHFPLTLESARPSHTSQYLCASSAVRVSGRGEAFFGQGTRLTVV.

The chain combines TRBV5-1 with TRBJ2-2, with 9 bases that match TRBD1. CDR3 size: 15 residues. The trim removed 1 base at V and 5 bases at J, leaving 3 bases unmatched. Germline V gives CDR1 SGHRS, CDR2 YFSETQ. The CDR3 bases are TGCGCCAGCAGCTTGCAACAGGGGGCAACCGGGGAGCTGTTTTTT. Protein sequence: CASSLQQGATGELFF. The full variable domain, in which reference TRBV5-1 and TRBJ2-2 provide the parts outside the CDR3, is KAGVTQTPRYLIKTRGQQVTLSCSPISGHRSVSWYQQTPGQGLQFLFEYFSETQRNKGNFPGRFSGRQFSNSRSEMNVSTLELGDSALYLCASSLQQGATGELFFGEGSRLTVL.